This record looks at one T cell receptor beta chain sequence and its context. Clones were sequenced by immunoSEQ multiplex PCR, and TCRdb holds only the in-frame ones, with some missing. The repertoire consists of hundreds of thousands of clones, with roughly 95% occurring once and the leading ten covering approximately 0.11%. The data were obtained in a study of shared clonotypes between healthy human individuals. Only CD45RO-negative cells positively selected for CCR7 counted as naive CD8 cells, so terminally differentiated effector memory CD45RA+ cells were excluded. The study drew all its donors from Caucasian adults living in Nashville, Tennessee. The CDR3 spans 13 residues. Germline V gene sequence: CDR1 SEHNR, CDR2 FQNEAQ (reference sequence). Trimming left V 1 base short and J 7 bases short, with 11 bases between.

This receptor was obtained from a woman aged 25 to 39 in good health. V usage is TRBV7-9 and J usage is TRBJ2-7; possible D gene TRBD2, 6 bases. The material sequenced was naive CD8+ T cells sorted from blood. The CDR3 region has the DNA TGTGCCAGCAGCTTAGGCGGCCGGGAGGAGCAGTACTTC. Translating gives CASSLGGREEQYF.